This T cell receptor beta chain was retrieved from a study of blood T cell repertoires in COVID-19. Study information: Nucleic acid was either cDNA or gDNA, and it came from T cells, B-cell-depleted T cells, or PBMCs.

Germline assignment: CDR1 SGHDT and CDR2 YYEEEE. This CDR3 has 15 amino acids. Trimming cost V 0 bases and J 4 bases; bases outside gene matches: 2. Sequencing was performed with immunoSEQ multiplex PCR; in TCRdb, only in-frame clones are kept and a portion is missing. This table holds 150,000 to 200,000 clones, more than 75% found once. Sequencing was carried out using peripheral blood. This receptor was obtained from a middle-aged man with active or convalescent COVID-19. The genes are TRBV5-6 and TRBJ1-2, with 11 nucleotides matching TRBD1. The CDR3: CASSLGTGGFYGYTF. The CDR3 nucleotides read TGTGCCAGCAGCTTGGGGACAGGGGGCTTCTATGGCTACACCTTC.